Listed below are T cell receptor beta chains from one sample, sequenced in a study of T cells after yellow fever vaccination. TCRdb redid the calling of the 5' RACE reads with MiXCR, one entry per CDR3 protein. The sample has a few hundred thousand distinct CDR3 sequences, more than 6.5% seen once. The sequencing used CD4+ T cells sorted from PBMCs, collected on the day of the yellow fever booster vaccination. Source of these receptors: a man aged 25 to 40 who received the YFV17D yellow fever vaccine. Each CDR3 is given with its conserved first and last residue. The D gene is left open where the match is weak. Some rows mark clone size as missing; the rest say once, few, many or name a class of expanded clone.

TRBV5-1,few,TRBD1,TRBJ2-1,CASSPGQNGLNEQFF,TGCGCCAGCAGCCCGGGACAGAACGGGCTCAATGAGCAGTTCTTC
TRBV6-1,-,TRBD2,TRBJ2-5,CASSLGTSGSSGPETQYF,TGTGCCAGCAGTCTCGGGACTAGCGGGAGCTCCGGGCCGGAGACCCAGTACTTC
TRBV7-2,-,-,TRBJ2-3,CASSFAPRDTQYF,TGTGCCAGCAGCTTTGCCCCTCGGGATACGCAGTATTTT
TRBV6-5,few,-,TRBJ2-1,CASSIGLARGQFF,TGTGCCAGCAGCATCGGACTTGCCCGGGGGCAGTTCTTC
TRBV11-2,once,-,TRBJ2-1,CASSLNLAYEQFF,TGTGCCAGCAGCCTAAATTTGGCGTATGAGCAGTTCTTC
TRBV18,-,TRBD2,TRBJ2-2,CASSPTSGRGTGELFF,TGTGCCAGCTCACCAACGTCGGGGAGGGGCACCGGGGAGCTGTTTTTT
TRBV27,-,TRBD2,TRBJ2-7,CASSLQGLAGAWMQYF,TGTGCCAGCAGTTTACAGGGACTAGCGGGAGCTTGGATGCAGTACTTC
TRBV21-1,-,-,TRBJ2-7,CASSPPSGRIHEQYF,TGTGCCAGCAGCCCGCCTAGCGGGAGAATCCACGAGCAGTACTTC
TRBV9,many,-,TRBJ2-3,CASSVAPGLSTDTQYF,TGTGCCAGCAGCGTAGCTCCGGGGCTTAGCACAGATACGCAGTATTTT
TRBV3-1,many,TRBD2,TRBJ2-7,CASSHTGLAGGEQYF,TGTGCCAGCAGCCACACGGGGCTAGCGGGAGGTGAGCAGTACTTC
TRBV29-1,few,-,TRBJ1-5,CSVRDNFNQPQHF,TGCAGCGTCAGGGACAACTTCAATCAGCCCCAGCATTTT
TRBV6-2/TRBV6-3,many,TRBD1,TRBJ2-4,CASTQGNIQYF,TGTGCCAGCACACAGGGGAACATTCAGTACTTC
TRBV20-1,few,TRBD2,TRBJ2-3,CSAPSSGIKQYF,TGCAGTGCTCCTTCTAGCGGGATCAAGCAGTATTTT
TRBV27,-,-,TRBJ1-2,CASSLIGERPYGYTF,TGTGCCAGCAGTTTAATCGGGGAGCGCCCCTATGGCTACACCTTC
TRBV5-1,-,-,TRBJ2-3,CASSLEGQGNRDTQYF,TGCGCCAGCAGCTTGGAAGGGCAGGGGAATAGAGATACGCAGTATTTT
TRBV12-3/TRBV12-4,few,TRBD1,TRBJ1-1,CASSLGQRPSEAFF,TGTGCCAGCAGTTTGGGACAGAGGCCTTCTGAAGCTTTCTTT
TRBV20-1,-,-,TRBJ1-6,CSAKAGDFNSPLHF,TGCAGTGCTAAAGCAGGGGATTTTAATTCACCCCTCCACTTT
TRBV12-3/TRBV12-4,many,TRBD2,TRBJ2-1,CASIPTSGFYNEQFF,TGTGCCAGCATCCCGACTAGCGGGTTCTACAATGAGCAGTTCTTC
TRBV27,many,TRBD1,TRBJ2-7,CASRKTGVGEQYF,TGTGCCAGCAGGAAGACAGGGGTAGGAGAGCAGTACTTC
TRBV7-3,-,-,TRBJ2-1,CASSLSQDNEQFF,TGTGCCAGCAGCTTATCGCAAGACAATGAGCAGTTCTTC
TRBV5-1,many,-,TRBJ1-1,CASSFEKATEAFF,TGCGCCAGCAGCTTTGAGAAGGCCACTGAAGCTTTCTTT
TRBV19,-,TRBD1,TRBJ2-7,CASSNYRGREQYF,TGTGCCAGTAGTAACTACAGGGGGCGCGAGCAGTACTTC
TRBV7-9,-,-,TRBJ2-1,CASSLVESSYNEQFF,TGTGCCAGCAGCTTAGTGGAATCCTCCTACAATGAGCAGTTCTTC
TRBV20-1,many,-,TRBJ2-4,CSARGSGDGKNIQYF,TGCAGTGCTAGAGGCTCCGGGGATGGCAAAAACATTCAGTACTTC
TRBV5-6,many,-,TRBJ2-1,CASRNLDRPNEQFF,TGTGCCAGCAGGAACCTGGACAGACCTAATGAGCAGTTCTTC
TRBV5-1,few,-,TRBJ2-7,CASSTDSNEQYF,TGCGCCAGCAGCACTGACAGCAACGAGCAGTACTTC
TRBV12-3/TRBV12-4,-,-,TRBJ1-1,CASSLHRNTEAFF,TGTGCCAGCAGTTTACACAGGAACACTGAAGCTTTCTTT
TRBV29-1,-,-,TRBJ2-5,CSVAVGQETQYF,TGCAGCGTTGCTGTGGGCCAAGAGACCCAGTACTTC
TRBV5-1,many,TRBD2,TRBJ2-3,CASSLSGLAGTDTQYF,TGCGCCAGCAGCTTGTCAGGACTAGCCGGTACAGATACGCAGTATTTT